This TCR beta chain was retrieved from a study of T cells in localized non-small cell lung cancer. General study points: Highest T cell clonality was seen in uninvolved adjacent lung, surpassing that measured in tumor. Analysis by sequencing included only one tumor region, so heterogeneity remains possible. When the top 100 tumor clones were examined, a median approximately 62 of them also appeared in the adjacent lung, which was paired and uninvolved.

Germline trimming cut 5 bases from V and 6 bases from J; bases unmatched to any gene: 9. This CDR3 has 14 residues. Germline V gene sequence: CDR1 MNHEY, CDR2 SVGAGI. A note on this clone: Its antigen is still unknown.

Libraries were prepared by immunoSEQ multiplex PCR; TCRdb keeps only in-frame clonotypes and omits some of them. Seen here are about 16,000 clones, 90% observed once, and the top ten hold 1.2%. This clonotype originated in a woman aged 35-75 years with stage III lung adenocarcinoma. The starting material was peripheral blood mononuclear cells, obtained before any cancer treatment. The chain links TRBV6-5 to TRBJ2-7; 8 bases are shared with TRBD1. CDR3 loop: CASSRTGGIGEQYF. The CDR3 bases are TGTGCCAGCAGTCGAACAGGGGGTATTGGCGAGCAGTACTTC.